This record looks at one T cell receptor (beta chain) sequence and its context. The antigen remains undetermined. The sample is drawn from a study of T cell clones after liver transplantation. Study-wide findings and caveats: Donor-reactive sequences fell more than third party-reactive ones, suggesting partial deletion. A significant post-transplant drop in circulating graft-donor-reactive CD4 TCRbeta sequences occurred in most of the 8 subjects.

CDR3 size: 11 residues. V was trimmed by 3 bases and J by 8 bases, leaving 7 bases between them. Germline V gene sequence: CDR1 MDHEN, CDR2 SYDVKM. The protocol was immunoSEQ multiplex PCR, while the TCRdb copy is restricted to in-frame clones and leaves out a portion. This table has about 70,000 clones, about 80% appearing once. The TCR was taken from a human patient who received a liver transplant. Part of the T cell pool may stem from the graft donor. Specimen: CD4+ T cells from blood, collected 12 months after liver transplant. This chain links TRBV28 with TRBJ1-2; D call uncertain. The CDR3 DNA reads as TGTGCCAGCAGTTTTAGGGTGGGCTACACCTTC. Translation: CASSFRVGYTF.